Shown below are 10 T cell receptor beta chains from a single sample sequenced in a study of CD8 T cell repertoires and HIV-1 epitope variants. The repertoire was sequenced with immunoSEQ multiplex PCR; TCRdb's copy has only in-frame clones and lacks some. Of about 90,000 clones detected, around 67% appear once; the ten largest clones hold around 24%. The sample taken for sequencing was uncultured baseline CD8+ T cells from peripheral blood mononuclear cells (PBMCs). Every receptor here comes from a male donor with HIV.

V and J are TRBV4-2 and TRBJ1-3; D is perhaps TRBD1 (5 bases). Germline CDR1 LGHNA, CDR2 YNFKEQ. V was cut by 0 bases and J by 0 bases, with 9 bases left in between. CDR3 size: 16 residues. The CDR3 DNA is TGTGCCAGCAGCCAAGAGCGGGGGTTCTCTGGAAACACCATATATTTT. Protein sequence: CASSQERGFSGNTIYF.

The V gene is TRBV28, the J gene TRBJ2-7, with 7 bases lining up with TRBD2. This CDR3 spans 15 amino acids. Trimming took 3 bases from V and 0 from J; bases not matched to a gene: 5. Germline-derived CDR1 and CDR2 are MDHEN and SYDVKM. The CDR3: CASSFGGKSSYEQYF. CDR3 DNA: TGTGCCAGCAGTTTCGGGGGGAAAAGCTCCTACGAGCAGTACTTC.

The rearrangement uses TRBV28 and TRBJ1-1; no definite D call. V was shortened by 6 bases and J by 2 bases, with 10 bases between the two germline ends. CDR1 is MDHEN, CDR2 SYDVKM, per germline. The CDR3 spans 13 residues. CDR3 protein: CASSPGFNTEAFF. CDR3 DNA: TGTGCCAGCAGCCCGGGGTTCAACACTGAAGCTTTCTTT.

This clone was detected a few times. V and J are TRBV13 and TRBJ2-7; D call uncertain. Germline lookup yields CDR1 PRHDT and CDR2 FYEKMQ (reference sequence). The CDR3 contains 11 residues. The ends were cut back, 2 bases at V and 3 bases at J, with 2 bases in the middle. As DNA, the CDR3 is TGTGCCAGCAGCTTATACTACGAGCAGTACTTC. Its translation is CASSLYYEQYF. The full variable domain, with the rest looked up from reference TRBV13 and TRBJ2-7, is AAGVIQSPRHLIKEKRETATLKCYPIPRHDTVYWYQQGPGQDPQFLISFYEKMQSDKGSIPDRFSAQQFSDYHSELNMSSLELGDSALYFCASSLYYEQYFGPGTRLTVT.

Only a few counts were recorded for this clone. CDR3 region: CASSYGEDTQYF. CDR3 DNA: TGTGCCAGCAGTTATGGGGAGGATACGCAGTATTTT. The genes are TRBV6-6 and TRBJ2-3, with D possibly being TRBD2 (5 bases). V was shortened by 3 bases and J by 6 bases, with 7 bases between the two germline ends. This CDR3 contains 12 residues. Germline V gene sequence: CDR1 MNHNY, CDR2 SVGAGI (reference sequence).

The V gene is TRBV19, the J gene TRBJ1-5; D gene ambiguous. V was clipped by 2 bases and J by 1 base, with 6 bases between them. The germline V gene encodes CDR1 LNHDA and CDR2 SQIVND (reference sequence). The CDR3 consists of 14 residues. The chain's CDR3 is CASSIPYSNQPQHF. CDR3 sequence (DNA): TGTGCCAGTAGTATACCATACAGCAATCAGCCCCAGCATTTT.

In this sample, this clone turned up once. The chain links TRBV6-5 to TRBJ1-1; D perhaps matches TRBD1 (5 bases). V was shortened by 4 bases and J by 2 bases, with 14 bases between the two germline ends. Germline CDR1 reads MNHEY; CDR2 reads SVGAGI. CDR3 length: 15 amino acids. The CDR3 reads CASSSDTGTNTEAFF. CDR3 in DNA: TGTGCCAGCAGTTCCGATACCGGGACCAACACTGAAGCTTTCTTT.

The chain combines TRBV15 with TRBJ2-5; D uncertain. V was trimmed by 6 bases and J by 2 bases, leaving 10 bases between them. CDR3 length: 13 amino acids. The germline CDR1 and CDR2 sequences are LNHNV and YYDKDF (reference sequence). The CDR3 coding sequence is TGTGCCACCAGTCGGGCCCCACAAGAGACCCAGTACTTC. It translates to CATSRAPQETQYF.

This clone was seen many times. The J gene is TRBJ1-3, the V gene TRBV6-1; TRBD1 aligns across 11 bases. Germline values: CDR1 MNHNS, CDR2 SASEGT. The CDR3 runs 13 residues. The junction had 5 bases not matched to a gene; V was cut back by 11 bases and J by 5 bases. The CDR3 region is CAVRDRGRNTIYF. The CDR3 bases are TGTGCCGTTAGGGACAGGGGGAGAAACACCATATATTTT.

The chain joins TRBV5-1 to TRBJ2-7; TRBD1 might be the D (6 bases). CDR3 length equals 13 residues. Trimming pared 4 bases from V and 0 bases from J, leaving 8 bases between. Germline CDR1 reads SGHRS; CDR2 reads YFSETQ. CDR3 sequence reads: CASSRDNSYEQYF. CDR3 nucleotides: TGCGCCAGCAGCCGGGACAACTCCTACGAGCAGTACTTC.